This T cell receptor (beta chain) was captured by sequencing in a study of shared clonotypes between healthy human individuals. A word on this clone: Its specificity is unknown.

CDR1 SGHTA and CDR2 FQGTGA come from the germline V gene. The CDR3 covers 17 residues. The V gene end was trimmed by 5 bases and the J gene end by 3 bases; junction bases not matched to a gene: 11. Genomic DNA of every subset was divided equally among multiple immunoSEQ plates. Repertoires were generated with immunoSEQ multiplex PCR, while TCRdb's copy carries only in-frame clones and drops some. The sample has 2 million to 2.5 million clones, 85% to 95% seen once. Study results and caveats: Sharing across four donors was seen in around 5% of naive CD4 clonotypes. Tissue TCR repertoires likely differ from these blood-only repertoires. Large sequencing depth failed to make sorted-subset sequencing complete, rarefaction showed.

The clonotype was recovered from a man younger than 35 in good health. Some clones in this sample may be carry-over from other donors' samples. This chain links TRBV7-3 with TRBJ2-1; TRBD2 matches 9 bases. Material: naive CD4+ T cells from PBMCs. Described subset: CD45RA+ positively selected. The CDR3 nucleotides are TGTGCCAGCAGCCCCAAATCTGGCGGGAGGGTCTACAATGAGCAGTTCTTC. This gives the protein CASSPKSGGRVYNEQFF.